Listed here is a single TCR beta chain. What it binds is unknown. This sample was taken from a study of T cell clones after liver transplantation. The wider study: Liver transplant recipients had immunosuppression withdrawal attempted within 2 years.

Germline CDR1 SGHNT, CDR2 YYREEE (reference sequence). Trimming stripped 0 bases from V and 0 bases from J, with 4 bases between. This CDR3 comprises 14 residues. TCRdb's table, derived via immunoSEQ multiplex PCR, lists solely in-frame clones and lacks some. Among more than 75,000 clones listed, roughly 85% were seen once. General study points: A larger donor-reactive than third-party decline suggested partial antigen-specific deletion.

The rearrangement links TRBV5-4 to TRBJ1-3, with no clear D. Specimen: CD4+ T cells from blood, collected approximately 3.5 years after liver transplant. The origin of this receptor is a human patient who received a liver transplant. The T cells may come from the graft donor. Here the CDR3 reads CASSLADSGNTIYF. The CDR3 DNA reads TGTGCCAGCAGCTTGGCCGACTCTGGAAACACCATATATTTT.